The 15 T cell receptor beta chains presented below share a single source sample, sequenced in a study of blood T cells in healthy people across ages. A J-beta primer mix and a sample-barcoded 5' primer were used in a second PCR of roughly 6 to 12 cycles. Each CDR3 protein gets one entry after TCRdb re-called the 5' RACE reads with MiXCR. The sample holds around 1,900,000 distinct CDR3 sequences, roughly 43% seen once. The source material was blood. These receptors were collected from a human donor in good health.

V usage is TRBV12-3 or TRBV12-4 and J usage is TRBJ2-1; 9 positions agree with TRBD2. The CDR3 sequence is 19 residues long. The junction had 25 bases not matched to a gene; V was cut back by 3 bases and J by 13 bases. Here the CDR3 reads CASSFMRGTQGGGALGQFF. CDR3 bases: TGTGCCAGCAGTTTTATGAGGGGGACCCAAGGCGGGGGGGCCTTGGGACAGTTCTTC.

There are a few counts of this clonotype. V and J are TRBV6-6 and TRBJ1-5; 9 nucleotides match TRBD1. The CDR3 runs 17 residues. CDR1 is MNHNY and CDR2 is SVGAGI in the germline V gene (reference sequence). Trimming removed 4 bases from V and 1 base from J; junction bases left unmatched: 8. The CDR3 nucleotides read TGTGCCAGCAGTTTACACCGGGACAGGGAAAGCAATCAGCCCCAGCATTTT. Translation gives CASSLHRDRESNQPQHF.

This clonotype occurred a few times. The chain has TRBV6-1 and TRBJ1-2; D gene uncertain. The germline CDR1 and CDR2 sequences are MNHNS and SASEGT. The length of the CDR3 is 14 residues. Trimming left V 3 bases short and J 3 bases short, with 11 bases between. The CDR3 DNA reads as TGTGCCAGCAGTGACTCGCCCGGATACTATGGCTACACCTTC. This codes for CASSDSPGYYGYTF.

The table lists this clonotype with a few counts. This chain links TRBV7-8 with TRBJ2-1, with TRBD2 matching 11 bases. From germline, CDR1 is SGHVS and CDR2 FQNEAQ. The CDR3 extends over 16 amino acids. V lost 1 base, J lost 9 bases, and 8 bases stayed unmatched. CDR3 in amino acids: CASSLGLAGFGAEQFF. CDR3 nucleotide sequence: TGTGCCAGCAGCTTAGGACTAGCGGGGTTTGGCGCTGAGCAGTTCTTC.

The J gene is TRBJ1-5, the V gene TRBV2; 9 bases are shared with TRBD1. The germline CDR1 and CDR2 sequences are SNHLY and FYNNEI. The length of the CDR3 is 16 residues. The J segment lost 7 bases and the V segment lost 5 bases, leaving 12 bases of the junction unmatched. The CDR3 DNA reads as TGTGCCAGCAGTTACAACCGGGACAGGGCCGAACAGCCCCAGCATTTT. Its protein product is CASSYNRDRAEQPQHF.

This clonotype was observed a few times. DNA of the CDR3: TGTGCCAGCAGCTCCCATGGCGTCGGGGGCACTGAAGCTTTCTTT. It codes for CASSSHGVGGTEAFF. The chain carries TRBV7-9 and TRBJ1-1; possible D gene TRBD1, 5 bases. CDR1 SEHNR and CDR2 FQNEAQ come from the germline V gene (reference sequence). Deletions cut 4 bases from V and 4 bases from J, with 16 bases between. The CDR3 runs to 15 residues.

Comments on this clonotype: One end of the junction is discordant with germline, which a read error may explain. This rearrangement joins TRBV7-9 to TRBJ2-1, with D perhaps TRBD1 or TRBD2 (5 bases each). Germline-derived CDR1 and CDR2 are SEHNR and FQNEAQ (reference sequence). The CDR3 runs to 16 residues. Here the CDR3 reads CASKGVSGYSYNERFF. The CDR3, as DNA: TGTGCCAGCAAAGGGGTGAGCGGATACTCCTACAATGAGCGGTTCTTC.

This clonotype showed up many times. This chain connects TRBV7-2 to TRBJ2-4; possible D gene TRBD2, 7 bases. The CDR3 is 13 amino acids. CDR1 SGHTA and CDR2 FQGNSA come from the germline V gene. The germline V and J ends were trimmed by 7 bases and 10 bases, with 17 bases remaining between them. The CDR3 sequence is CASNRGGDTIQYF. The CDR3 coding sequence is TGTGCCAGCAACCGAGGGGGGGATACTATTCAGTACTTC.

The gene calls are TRBV5-5 and TRBJ2-3; 11 positions agree with TRBD2. CDR1 is SGHKS, CDR2 YYEKEE, per germline (reference sequence). Losses at the gene ends were 4 bases for V and 8 bases for J; bases not matched to a gene: 12. The CDR3 sequence is 16 residues long. The DNA for the CDR3 is TGTGCCAGCAGCCCCCATAGCGGGGGGGCAGCAGGTACGCAGTATTTT. This sequence encodes CASSPHSGGAAGTQYF.

At least ten counts were recorded for this clonotype. The rearrangement uses TRBV12-5 and TRBJ2-3, with a possible D match to TRBD1 (5 bases). The CDR3 has 15 residues. The V and J ends lost 4 bases and 0 bases respectively, with 11 bases between them. In germline, CDR1 is LGHNT, CDR2 FRNRAP. CDR3 protein: CASGSPRASTDTQYF. The DNA for the CDR3 is TGTGCTAGTGGTTCTCCCAGGGCTAGCACAGATACGCAGTATTTT.

This clonotype came up many times. This chain links TRBV20-1 with TRBJ2-4; 9 bases align to TRBD2. Germline V CDR1 and CDR2: DFQATT, SNEGSKA (reference sequence). The CDR3 sequence is 16 residues long. V dropped 1 base and J dropped 6; count of bases not matched to a gene: 10. CDR3 loop: CSARGKRGVLGNIQYF. The CDR3 DNA reads as TGCAGTGCTAGAGGAAAGCGGGGGGTCCTAGGAAACATTCAGTACTTC.

The chain is built from TRBV12-3 or TRBV12-4 and TRBJ2-1, with 11 bases that match TRBD2. This CDR3 has 17 residues. After removal of 4 bases from V and 5 bases from J, the junction contained 10 bases not matched to a gene. This CDR3 is CASSYTNGTSGHNEQFF. The CDR3 nucleotides are TGTGCCAGCAGTTATACTAACGGGACTAGCGGACACAATGAGCAGTTCTTC.

CDR3 DNA: TGTGCCTGGAGGGTTTACAATGAGCAGTTCTTC. Its protein product is CAWRVYNEQFF. This sequence joins TRBV30 and TRBJ2-1; no firm D call. From germline, CDR1 is GTSNPN and CDR2 SVGIG (reference sequence). The V and J ends lost 3 bases and 4 bases respectively, with 4 bases between them. This CDR3 has 11 amino acids.

This clonotype was detected many times. CDR3 residues: CSARGQGAFSYEQYF. CDR3 in DNA: TGCAGTGCTAGAGGTCAGGGGGCTTTCTCCTACGAGCAGTACTTC. This rearrangement joins TRBV20-1 to TRBJ2-7; 8 bases map to TRBD1. Germline-derived CDR1 and CDR2 are DFQATT and SNEGSKA (reference sequence). After removal of 1 base from V and 0 bases from J, the junction contained 5 bases not matched to a gene. The CDR3 extends over 15 amino acids.

There are a few counts of this clonotype. The chain joins TRBV6-2 or TRBV6-3 to TRBJ2-7; TRBD2 is a possible D gene (6 bases). The CDR3 runs 16 residues. Germline loops: CDR1 MNHEY, CDR2 SVGEGT. The ends were cut back, 0 bases at V and 4 bases at J, with 16 bases in the middle. CDR3 sequence (DNA): TGTGCCAGCAGTTACTCTTCTGGCGGGGTACGGTACGAGCAGTACTTC. Translation: CASSYSSGGVRYEQYF.